This TCR beta chain is from a study of human versus mouse CDR3 diversity and MHC coevolution. Here immunoSEQ multiplex PCR was the method, and the copy in TCRdb shows in-frame clones only, minus some. The data show about 80,000 clones, roughly 93% seen once. Germline V gene lookup returns CDR1 SGHAT and CDR2 FQNNGV. The V and J ends lost 5 bases and 1 base respectively, with 11 bases between them. CDR3 size: 14 residues. Sequenced sample: naive CD4+ T cells from blood. Subset denoted: CD45RO-negative CD62L-positive naive CD4 T cells. J is TRBJ1-1 and V is TRBV11-2, with unresolved D. This clonotype was obtained from a person aged 25-75 years in good health. The DNA for the CDR3 is TGTGCCAGCAGCCAAAGTTCGCGGAACACTGAAGCTTTCTTT. As protein: CASSQSSRNTEAFF.